The 15 T cell receptor beta chains given below trace back to one sample, sequenced in a study of T cells in localized non-small cell lung cancer. TCRdb's table, derived via immunoSEQ multiplex PCR, lists solely in-frame clones and lacks some. Of approximately 76,000 clones in the sample, 75% to 85% were seen once. Here the sequenced sample was peripheral blood, taken before any cancer treatment. All receptors come from a female donor over 55 with stage I lung adenocarcinoma.

This chain joins TRBV7-3 and TRBJ2-1, with a tentative D call TRBD2 (6 bases). The V and J ends lost 1 base and 1 base respectively, with 11 bases between them. The CDR3 contains 16 residues. The V gene's germline CDR1 is SGHTA and CDR2 FQGTGA. The CDR3 bases are TGTGCCAGCAGCTTAAGGGGGGAGGTATCCTACAATGAGCAGTTCTTC. It encodes CASSLRGEVSYNEQFF.

The chain employs TRBV5-1 and TRBJ2-5, with D unclear. Trimming left V 2 bases short and J 5 bases short, with 16 bases between. Germline CDR1 and CDR2: SGHRS and YFSETQ. This CDR3 region has 15 residues. CDR3: CASSFAVGIGETQYF. Here the CDR3 DNA reads TGCGCCAGCAGCTTTGCGGTGGGAATCGGGGAGACCCAGTACTTC.

The rearrangement links TRBV7-2 to TRBJ1-1; D gene uncertain. CDR1 SGHTA and CDR2 FQGNSA come from the germline V gene. The CDR3 totals 15 residues. Trimming removed 0 bases from V and 1 base from J, with 9 bases in between. In DNA form, the CDR3 reads TGTGCCAGCAGCTTAGCTTTGGGTTCGAACACTGAAGCTTTCTTT. Its translation: CASSLALGSNTEAFF.

This clone was recorded only once. This chain connects TRBV7-6 to TRBJ2-1; D is ambiguous. The CDR3 has 11 amino acids. V lost 2 bases to trimming and J lost 5 bases, with 1 base between them. From germline, CDR1 is SGHVS and CDR2 FNYEAQ. CDR3 region: CASSLNNEQFF. The CDR3 DNA reads TGTGCCAGCAGCTTAAACAATGAGCAGTTCTTC.

The chain carries TRBV19 and TRBJ2-3; no clear D gene. The CDR3 consists of 16 residues. Germline V lookup: CDR1 LNHDA, CDR2 SQIVND (reference sequence). V shed 2 bases and J shed 2 bases, with 14 bases lying between them. CDR3 loop: CASSIKTGLSTDTQYF. In nucleotides, the CDR3 is TGTGCCAGTAGTATAAAAACCGGCCTTTCCACAGATACGCAGTATTTT.

The chain combines TRBV5-6 with TRBJ2-3, with unresolved D. Deletions cut 0 bases from V and 5 bases from J, with 10 bases between. This CDR3 comprises 14 residues. Per the germline V gene, CDR1 is SGHDT and CDR2 is YYEEEE. This chain's CDR3 is CASSLGHARDTQYF. CDR3 nucleotide sequence: TGTGCCAGCAGCTTGGGACATGCTCGAGATACGCAGTATTTT.

This rearrangement joins TRBV28 to TRBJ1-5; 10 bases align to TRBD1. The CDR3 is made up of 16 amino acids. Germline V gene lookup returns CDR1 MDHEN and CDR2 SYDVKM. V was pared by 8 bases and J by 2 bases, with 9 bases of the junction left unmatched. CDR3 in amino acids: CASRPPGTGGNQPQHF. CDR3 nucleotide sequence: TGTGCCAGCCGGCCCCCCGGGACAGGGGGCAATCAGCCCCAGCATTTT.

The J gene is TRBJ2-1, the V gene TRBV7-7, with 7 bases lining up with TRBD2. The CDR3 is 15 residues long. Trimming took 1 base from V and 4 from J; bases not matched to a gene: 4. Germline CDR1 and CDR2: SSHAT and FNYEAQ (reference sequence). In nucleotides, the CDR3 is TGTGCCAGCAGCTTAGGTCTAGCGGCTTACAATGAGCAGTTCTTC. Its protein is CASSLGLAAYNEQFF.

This rearrangement joins TRBV7-2 to TRBJ2-1; TRBD2 aligns across 9 bases. V shed 1 base and J 6 bases; nucleotides not matched to a gene: 4. CDR3 length: 15 residues. The germline V gene encodes CDR1 SGHTA and CDR2 FQGNSA. The CDR3 coding sequence is TGTGCCAGCAGCTTAGTGGGACTAGCCTCCAATGAGCAGTTCTTC. It specifies CASSLVGLASNEQFF.

The chain is built from TRBV27 and TRBJ1-1; TRBD1 is a possible D gene (6 bases). CDR1 and CDR2 from the germline V gene are MNHEY and SMNVEV (reference sequence). The CDR3 covers 14 residues. V was clipped by 2 bases and J by 11 bases, with 18 bases between them. Written as DNA, the CDR3 is TGTGCCAGCAGTTTACTGTTGGGGCAGGGGTGGGCTTTCTTT. Translating gives CASSLLLGQGWAFF.

The chain couples TRBV6-5 to TRBJ1-2; TRBD1 aligns across 7 bases. This CDR3 is 15 amino acids long. V was pared by 9 bases and J by 5 bases, with 15 bases of the junction left unmatched. Germline V CDR1 and CDR2: MNHEY, SVGAGI. For the CDR3, the DNA is TGTGCCAGTAAAGGGGGCGACAGGCGGAGGTATGGCTACACCTTC. Its protein product is CASKGGDRRRYGYTF.

The genes are TRBV6-5 and TRBJ2-7; a weak D match, TRBD1 (6 bases). Germline V gene data show CDR1 as MNHEY and CDR2 as SVGAGI. The CDR3 extends over 15 amino acids. The V end was cut by 6 bases, the J end by 5 bases, with 20 bases between. CDR3 nucleotide sequence: TGTGCCAGCAGACGTGGGACACATTCCTTGAACGAGCAGTACTTC. Its translation: CASRRGTHSLNEQYF.

V gene TRBV19 combines with J gene TRBJ1-5, with D hard to call. The V end lost 5 bases, the J end lost 2 bases, and 16 bases lay between the germline ends. The CDR3 spans 16 residues. In germline, CDR1 is LNHDA, CDR2 SQIVND (reference sequence). The CDR3 DNA follows: TGTGCCAGTAGTTCTACATGGAGTGTACGCAATCAGCCCCAGCATTTT. Its protein product is CASSSTWSVRNQPQHF. The full variable domain, in which reference TRBV19 and TRBJ1-5 provide the parts outside the CDR3, is DGGITQSPKYLFRKEGQNVTLSCEQNLNHDAMYWYRQDPGQGLRLIYYSQIVNDFQKGDIAEGYSVSREKKESFPLTVTSAQKNPTAFYLCASSSTWSVRNQPQHFGDGTRLSIL.

V gene TRBV28 combines with J gene TRBJ2-7, with TRBD1 identical over 9 bases. The V gene's germline CDR1 is MDHEN and CDR2 SYDVKM. The CDR3 length is 15 residues. The V and J ends lost 2 bases and 5 bases, in that order; junction bases with no gene match: 7. Here the CDR3 reads CASSLTGQGKDEQYF. The CDR3 DNA reads TGTGCCAGCAGTTTAACGGGACAGGGCAAAGACGAGCAGTACTTC.

CDR3: CATSRDGASGSYEQYF. The DNA for the CDR3 is TGTGCCACCAGCAGAGATGGCGCTAGCGGTTCCTACGAGCAGTACTTC. This chain links TRBV15 with TRBJ2-7; 7 nucleotides align to TRBD2. Trimming removed 0 bases from V and 1 base from J; junction bases left unmatched: 6. Germline V gene lookup returns CDR1 LNHNV and CDR2 YYDKDF (reference sequence). The CDR3 sequence is 16 residues long.